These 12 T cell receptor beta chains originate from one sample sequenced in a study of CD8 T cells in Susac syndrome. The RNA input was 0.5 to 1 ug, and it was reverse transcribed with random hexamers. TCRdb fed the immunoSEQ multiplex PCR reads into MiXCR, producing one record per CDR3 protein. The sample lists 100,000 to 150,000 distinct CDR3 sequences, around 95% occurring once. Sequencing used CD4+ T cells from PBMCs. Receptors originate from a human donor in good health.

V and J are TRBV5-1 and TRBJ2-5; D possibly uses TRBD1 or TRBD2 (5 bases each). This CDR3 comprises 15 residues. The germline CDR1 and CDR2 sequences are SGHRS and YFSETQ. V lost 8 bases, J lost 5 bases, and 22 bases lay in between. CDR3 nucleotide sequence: TGCGCCAGTTCCAGGGACCCACTTTACGGGGAGACCCAGTACTTC. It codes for CASSRDPLYGETQYF. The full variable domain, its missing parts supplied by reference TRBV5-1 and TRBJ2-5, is KAGVTQTPRYLIKTRGQQVTLSCSPISGHRSVSWYQQTPGQGLQFLFEYFSETQRNKGNFPGRFSGRQFSNSRSEMNVSTLELGDSALYLCASSRDPLYGETQYFGPGTRLLVL.

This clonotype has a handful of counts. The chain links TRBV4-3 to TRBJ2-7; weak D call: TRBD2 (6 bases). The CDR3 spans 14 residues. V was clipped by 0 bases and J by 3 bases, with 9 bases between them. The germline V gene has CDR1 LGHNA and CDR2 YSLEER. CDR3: CASSQEEGFYEQYF. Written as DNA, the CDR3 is TGCGCCAGCAGCCAAGAGGAGGGTTTCTACGAGCAGTACTTC.

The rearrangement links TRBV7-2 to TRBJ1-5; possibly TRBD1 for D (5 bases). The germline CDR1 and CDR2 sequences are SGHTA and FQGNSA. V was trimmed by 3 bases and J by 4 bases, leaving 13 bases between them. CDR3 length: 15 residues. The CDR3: CASSFGAGTNQPQHF. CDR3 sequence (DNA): TGTGCCAGCAGCTTCGGGGCAGGAACAAATCAGCCCCAGCATTTT. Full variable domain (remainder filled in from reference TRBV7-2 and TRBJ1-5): GAGVSQSPSNKVTEKGKDVELRCDPISGHTALYWYRQSLGQGLEFLIYFQGNSAPDKSGLPSDRFSAERTGGSVSTLTIQRTQQEDSAVYLCASSFGAGTNQPQHFGDGTRLSIL.

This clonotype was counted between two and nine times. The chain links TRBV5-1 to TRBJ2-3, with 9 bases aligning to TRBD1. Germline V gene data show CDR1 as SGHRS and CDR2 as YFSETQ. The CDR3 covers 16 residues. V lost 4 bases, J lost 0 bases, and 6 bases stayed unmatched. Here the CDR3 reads CASSPQGASSTDTQYF. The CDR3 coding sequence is TGCGCCAGCAGCCCACAGGGGGCTTCTAGCACAGATACGCAGTATTTT.

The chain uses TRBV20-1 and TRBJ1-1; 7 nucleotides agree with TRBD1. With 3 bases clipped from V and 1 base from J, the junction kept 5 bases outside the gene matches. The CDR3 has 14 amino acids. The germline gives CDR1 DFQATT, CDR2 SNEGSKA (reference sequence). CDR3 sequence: CSASRQGTNTEAFF. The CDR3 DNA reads TGCAGTGCTAGCCGACAGGGAACGAACACTGAAGCTTTCTTT.

Written as DNA, the CDR3 is TGCGCCAGCAGCTTGGTGGCTAGCGGGACCACCGGGGAGCTGTTTTTT. Translated, it gives CASSLVASGTTGELFF. The rearrangement uses TRBV5-1 and TRBJ2-2; 9 nucleotides agree with TRBD2. The CDR3 contains 16 residues. The germline V gene has CDR1 SGHRS and CDR2 YFSETQ. V lost 0 bases and J lost 4; bases outside the gene matches: 4.

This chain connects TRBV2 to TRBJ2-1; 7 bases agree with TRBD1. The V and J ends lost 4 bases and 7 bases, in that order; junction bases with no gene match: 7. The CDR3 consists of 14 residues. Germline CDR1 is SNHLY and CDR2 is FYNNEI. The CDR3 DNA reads TGTGCCAGCAGTGCCAAGGGGGCCGGGAATGAGCAGTTCTTC. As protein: CASSAKGAGNEQFF.

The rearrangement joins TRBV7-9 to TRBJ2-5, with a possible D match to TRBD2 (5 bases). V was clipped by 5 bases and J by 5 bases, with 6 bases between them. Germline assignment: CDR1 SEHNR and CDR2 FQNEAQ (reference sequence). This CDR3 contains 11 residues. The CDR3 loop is CASSTGETQYF. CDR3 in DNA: TGTGCCAGCAGCACGGGGGAGACCCAGTACTTC.

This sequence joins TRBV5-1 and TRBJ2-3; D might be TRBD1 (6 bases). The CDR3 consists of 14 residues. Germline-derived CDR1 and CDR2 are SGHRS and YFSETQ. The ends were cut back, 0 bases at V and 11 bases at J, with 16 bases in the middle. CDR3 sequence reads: CASSLGQGPYVQYF. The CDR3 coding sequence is TGCGCCAGCAGCTTGGGGCAGGGGCCCTATGTGCAGTATTTT.

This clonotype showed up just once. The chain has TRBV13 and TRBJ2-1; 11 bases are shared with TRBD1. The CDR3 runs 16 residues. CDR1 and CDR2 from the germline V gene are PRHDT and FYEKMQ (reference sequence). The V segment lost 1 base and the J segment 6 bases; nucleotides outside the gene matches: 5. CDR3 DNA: TGTGCCAGCAGCTTAGCACCGGGACAGGGGGGCAATGAGCAGTTCTTC. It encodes CASSLAPGQGGNEQFF.

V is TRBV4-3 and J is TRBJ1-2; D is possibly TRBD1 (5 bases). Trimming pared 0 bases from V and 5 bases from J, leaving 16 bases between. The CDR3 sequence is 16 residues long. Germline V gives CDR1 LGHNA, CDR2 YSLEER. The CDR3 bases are TGCGCCAGCAGCCAAGAAGGGACGACCGGGAGGTATGGCTACACCTTC. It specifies CASSQEGTTGRYGYTF.

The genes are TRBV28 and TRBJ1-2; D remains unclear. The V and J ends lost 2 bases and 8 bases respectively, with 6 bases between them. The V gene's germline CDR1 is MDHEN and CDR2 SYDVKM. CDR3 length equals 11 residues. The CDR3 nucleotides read TGTGCCAGCAGTTTAACTCGGGGCTACACCTTC. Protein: CASSLTRGYTF.